The sequence of this T cell receptor beta chain was determined in a study of T-cell memory formation after mild COVID-19. Study-level findings and limits: Contracting clones from day 15 to 85 had balanced CD4/CD8; later expanders favoured CD4+.

TCRdb itself ran the 5' RACE reads through MiXCR, one entry per CDR3 protein. Of about 57,000 distinct CDR3 sequences in the sample, 10% to 15% were seen once. In its sample, this clonotype was seen many times. The antigen remains undetermined. This TCR was sampled from a young man who had mild COVID-19 (a few samples of this study predate the infection). Cell type and time point are not known. Material: PBMCs or a T cell subset sorted from them (not recorded which).

CDR3 DNA: TGCAGTGCCCCCACGGCTAGCGGGGGCGGCGATACGCAGTATTTT. Its protein product is CSAPTASGGGDTQYF. The V call is TRBV20-1, the J call TRBJ2-3, with 10 nucleotides matching TRBD2. This CDR3 has 15 amino acids. The V gene's germline CDR1 is DFQATT and CDR2 SNEGSKA (reference sequence). With V trimmed by 6 bases and J by 6 bases, 12 bases remained unmatched.